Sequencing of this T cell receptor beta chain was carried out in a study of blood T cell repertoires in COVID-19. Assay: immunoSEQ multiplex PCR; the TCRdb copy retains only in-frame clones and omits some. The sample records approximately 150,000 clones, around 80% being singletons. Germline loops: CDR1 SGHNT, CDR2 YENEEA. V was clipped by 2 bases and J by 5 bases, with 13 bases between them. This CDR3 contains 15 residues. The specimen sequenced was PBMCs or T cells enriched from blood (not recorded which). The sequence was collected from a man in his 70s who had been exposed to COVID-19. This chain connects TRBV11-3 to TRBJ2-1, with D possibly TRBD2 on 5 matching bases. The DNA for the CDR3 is TGTGCCAGCAGCTTACGGTCACTAGGGAACAATGAGCAGTTCTTC. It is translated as CASSLRSLGNNEQFF.